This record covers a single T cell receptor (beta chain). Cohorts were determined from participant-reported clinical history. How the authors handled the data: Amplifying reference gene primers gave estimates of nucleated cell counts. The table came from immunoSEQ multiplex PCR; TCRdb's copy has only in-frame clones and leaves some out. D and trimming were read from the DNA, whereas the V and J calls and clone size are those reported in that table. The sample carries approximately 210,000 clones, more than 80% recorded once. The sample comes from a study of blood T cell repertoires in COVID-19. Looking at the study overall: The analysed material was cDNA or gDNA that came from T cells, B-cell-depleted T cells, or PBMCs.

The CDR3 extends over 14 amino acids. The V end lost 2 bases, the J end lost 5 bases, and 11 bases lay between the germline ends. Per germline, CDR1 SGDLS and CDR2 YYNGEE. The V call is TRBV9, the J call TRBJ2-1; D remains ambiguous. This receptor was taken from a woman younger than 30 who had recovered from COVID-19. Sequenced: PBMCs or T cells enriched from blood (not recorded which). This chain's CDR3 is CASSVANSDNEQFF. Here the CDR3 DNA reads TGTGCCAGCAGCGTGGCAAACAGTGACAATGAGCAGTTCTTC.